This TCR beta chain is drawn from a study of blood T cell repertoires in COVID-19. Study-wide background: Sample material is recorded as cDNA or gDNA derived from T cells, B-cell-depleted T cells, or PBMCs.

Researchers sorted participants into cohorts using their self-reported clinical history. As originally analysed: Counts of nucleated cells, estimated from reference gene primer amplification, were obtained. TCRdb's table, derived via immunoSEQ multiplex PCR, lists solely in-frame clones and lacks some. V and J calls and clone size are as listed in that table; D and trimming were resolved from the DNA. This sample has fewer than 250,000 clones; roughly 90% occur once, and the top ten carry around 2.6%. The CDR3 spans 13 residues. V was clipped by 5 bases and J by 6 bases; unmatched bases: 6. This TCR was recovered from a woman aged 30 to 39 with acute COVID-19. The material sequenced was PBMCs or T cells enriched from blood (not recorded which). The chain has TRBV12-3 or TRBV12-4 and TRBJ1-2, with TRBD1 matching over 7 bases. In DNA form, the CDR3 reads TGTGCCAGCAGTCGGGACAGTGCCGATGGCTACACCTTC. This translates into CASSRDSADGYTF.